The present TCR beta chain was sequenced within a study of beta chain features in type 1 diabetes (dated by TCRdb to about 2018). Background on the whole study: Mean age, gender distribution, total cell number and subset yield were not different between patients and healthy donors. A total of about 110 million sorted cells were examined across all samples, and the number of cells per subset was strongly correlated with RNA yield. In the study, TCRB repertoires of sorted circulating CD4+ T cell subsets from recently diagnosed type 1 diabetes patients were compared with those of matched healthy donors. Naive and central memory subsets were obtained from all 30 or so donors, but regulatory and stem cell-like memory subsets were isolated from only 8 patients and roughly 8 healthy donors. Study-level results and caveats: Shorter templates might be favored by PCR, yet because patient and control samples were amplified and corrected together, any such skew would affect both groups equally. In all four CD4+ subsets, TCRB CDR3 length was moderately but significantly shorter in type 1 diabetes patients. Because cDNA rather than genomic DNA was sequenced, highly expressing activated cells could have been over-represented, although no difference in activation and CD3 levels was found between groups. Only small numbers of individuals were included in the HLA sub-analyses, which left unresolved whether HLA type had any influence on TCRB rearrangement. Patients with type 1 diabetes made fewer insertions and deleted more nucleotides at VDJ recombination sites, implying thymic rearrangement abnormalities. Naive, central memory and regulatory TCRB repertoires appeared more similar among patients than among healthy donors.

The V end gives up 4 bases and the J end 0 bases, leaving 4 bases in the junction not matched to a gene. Reading the germline V gene gives CDR1 LGHNA and CDR2 YNFKEQ. The CDR3 contains 16 residues, cysteine and phenylalanine counted. The entry retains the CDR3 DNA only, 48 bases that are in frame from base 1. The entire amount of isolated RNA was reverse transcribed using the High Capacity cDNA Reverse Transcription Kit, so the sequenced TCRB transcripts were expressed ones. Naive, central memory and regulatory T cell samples underwent deep immunoSEQ sequencing, averaging roughly 3.5 million total reads per sample. After sorted cells were lysed in RLT buffer, RNA was extracted with DNase-treated RNeasy Micro or Mini kits, with the choice depending on cell number. Each cell subset was processed on its own to prevent cross-contamination, while patient and healthy donor samples were processed together. The immunoSEQ multiplex PCR was used to amplify TCRB sequences from cDNA, generating 87-bp fragments that spanned the CDR3 region. Sequencing of the amplicons was done on the Illumina HiSeq platform. Per the authors' processing: Synthetic template baselines were used to correct PCR bias computationally, reads within Hamming distance 2 were collapsed, and singletons that could not be merged were discarded. By aligning reads against IMGT, V, D and J genes, CDR3 length, and insertions or deletions at six rearrangement sites were assigned. Within each subset, clonotype counts were normalized to the number of sorted cells before true diversity and Gini coefficients were calculated with the tcR R package. The overlap coefficient, calculated on TCRB nucleotide sequences, was used to quantify repertoire sharing. Out-of-frame TCRB sequences from naive cells were analyzed to stand in for the pre-selection repertoire. TCRdb carries this immuneACCESS record with in-frame sequences only. Its versions omit some clonotypes, under half of them owing to an unresolved V gene in the studies checked, with the rest unexplained. D and trimming were read from the DNA, whereas the V and J calls and clone size are those reported in that table. The sample has 620,000 or so clones on record, around a sixth of them singletons. The top ten clonotypes cover approximately 0.099% of the sample.

A single peripheral blood draw of approximately 120 mL on average was collected from each donor into heparinised tubes. Using a panel that included CD45RO, CCR7, CD25, CD127, CD95 and CD27, naive, central memory, regulatory and stem cell-like memory CD4+ T cells were sorted on a BD FACSAria II. Purity was above 95% for every sorted population. Right away, PBMCs were isolated by Lymphoprep density gradient centrifugation and were stained directly, with no culture step. So that batch effects would be minimized, each experiment stained and sorted samples in pairs, pairing one healthy donor with one patient. This clone has only a few counts. Its antigen is not yet known. No base quality information exists; no much larger clone differs at one position.

The source material was naive CD4+ T cells from blood. Per the publication, the cell subset or site label means: true naive CD4+ T cells. The receptor was derived from a man aged 18 to 30 in good health. The receptor chain draws on TRBV4-2 and TRBJ2-3; TRBD2 matches 10 bases in the middle. The CDR3 has the sequence CASSPRTSGSTDTQYF. The DNA reads as follows: TGTGCCAGCAGCCCCCGGACTAGCGGAAGCACAGATACGCAGTATTTT.